Each of the 27 T cell receptor beta chains below was sequenced from the same sample in a study of immune cell composition in non-small cell lung cancer. Sequencing used immunoSEQ multiplex PCR; TCRdb keeps in-frame clones, though not all of them. Of approximately 15,000 clones in the sample, approximately 84% are singletons; the top ten hold 11%. The source material was lung tumor tissue. These receptors were taken from a human donor with non-small cell lung cancer.

The chain combines TRBV5-1 with TRBJ1-1; the D is unclear. V lost 0 bases and J lost 1, with 7 bases in between. The CDR3 length is 14 residues. CDR1 SGHRS and CDR2 YFSETQ come from the germline V gene. CDR3 sequence (DNA): TGCGCCAGCAGCTTGGTAGGGAGGAACACTGAAGCTTTCTTT. The encoded protein is CASSLVGRNTEAFF.

J is TRBJ1-3 and V is TRBV14; D ambiguous. V lost 0 bases, J lost 2 bases, and 11 bases lay in between. The germline V gene encodes CDR1 SGHDN and CDR2 FVKESK. This CDR3 is built from 16 residues. Here the CDR3 DNA reads TGTGCCAGCAGCCAAGATCTCTCCCGAGCTGGAAACACCATATATTTT. It translates to CASSQDLSRAGNTIYF.

V gene TRBV2 combines with J gene TRBJ2-3; D ambiguous. CDR1 and CDR2 (germline): SNHLY, FYNNEI. The CDR3 is made up of 14 amino acids. V was clipped by 2 bases and J by 3 bases, with 9 bases between them. Here the CDR3 reads CASSETVVTDTQYF. CDR3 DNA: TGTGCCAGCAGTGAAACCGTGGTTACAGATACGCAGTATTTT.

The V call is TRBV5-1, the J call TRBJ2-1; TRBD2 matches at 9 bases. V lost 4 bases and J lost 0; bases outside the gene matches: 2. Germline lookup yields CDR1 SGHRS and CDR2 YFSETQ. The CDR3 is 15 residues long. The CDR3 DNA follows: TGCGCCAGCAGCGATAGCGGGGGCTCCTACAATGAGCAGTTCTTC. Its protein product is CASSDSGGSYNEQFF. Full variable domain (remainder filled in from reference TRBV5-1 and TRBJ2-1): KAGVTQTPRYLIKTRGQQVTLSCSPISGHRSVSWYQQTPGQGLQFLFEYFSETQRNKGNFPGRFSGRQFSNSRSEMNVSTLELGDSALYLCASSDSGGSYNEQFFGPGTRLTVL.

The chain joins TRBV14 to TRBJ2-1; D is possibly TRBD1 (5 bases). V lost 3 bases to trimming and J lost 6 bases, with 6 bases between them. Germline CDR1 is SGHDN and CDR2 is FVKESK. The CDR3 loop spans 12 amino acids. CDR3 DNA: TGTGCCAGCAGCCACCAGGGCAATGAGCAGTTCTTC. This sequence encodes CASSHQGNEQFF.

The gene calls are TRBV7-9 and TRBJ2-1; 16 nucleotides align to TRBD2. Per the germline V gene, CDR1 is SEHNR and CDR2 is FQNEAQ (reference sequence). Trimming cost V 5 bases and J 5 bases; bases outside gene matches: 12. This CDR3 has 19 residues. The CDR3 loop is CASSRYVGTSGRADNEQFF. CDR3 nucleotides: TGTGCCAGCAGCAGATACGTTGGGACTAGCGGGAGGGCCGACAATGAGCAGTTCTTC.

The rearrangement uses TRBV7-8 and TRBJ2-1; 7 bases fit TRBD2. Unmatched junction bases numbered 13, after V lost 4 bases and J lost 7 bases. This CDR3 is 16 amino acids long. Germline V CDR1 and CDR2: SGHVS, FQNEAQ. The CDR3 is CASSSSGNTITNEQFF. For the CDR3, the DNA is TGTGCCAGCAGCTCTAGCGGAAATACCATCACAAATGAGCAGTTCTTC.

The chain has TRBV2 and TRBJ2-5; either TRBD1 or TRBD2 may fit D (6 bases each). Trimming took 7 bases from V and 2 from J, leaving 11 bases between them. Germline CDR1 is SNHLY and CDR2 is FYNNEI. The CDR3 is made up of 13 amino acids. The CDR3 sequence is CASNQGTQETQYF. As DNA, the CDR3 is TGTGCCAGCAATCAGGGGACTCAAGAGACCCAGTACTTC.

This clone was observed a single time. V is TRBV6-4 and J is TRBJ2-3; 10 bases agree with TRBD2. Germline V gives CDR1 MRHNA, CDR2 SNTAGT. The CDR3 covers 20 residues. V shed 1 base and J 6 bases; nucleotides not matched to a gene: 19. In DNA, the CDR3 is TGTGCCAGCAGTGACTGGTTAGCTAGCGGGGGCGTGAAGTCCGCTGATACGCAGTATTTT. Translation: CASSDWLASGGVKSADTQYF.

The V gene is TRBV12-1, the J gene TRBJ2-7; no DNA check was done on the table's D call, TRBD2. TRBV12-1 is a known pseudogene. CDR3 length: 17 residues. The CDR3: CASSLIAGGPRPIEQYF. The CDR3 DNA reads as TGTGCCAGCAGCTTGATAGCGGGAGGGCCTAGGCCGATCGAGCAGTACTTC.

This chain links TRBV7-6 with TRBJ2-7, with 8 bases that match TRBD2. Germline V lookup: CDR1 SGHVS, CDR2 FNYEAQ. With V trimmed by 2 bases and J by 6 bases, 3 bases remained unmatched. This CDR3 is 13 amino acids long. The CDR3 nucleotides are TGTGCCAGCAGCTTACGGGAGGGCCGCGAGCAGTACTTC. This encodes CASSLREGREQYF.

The chain combines TRBV30 with TRBJ2-3; 8 positions agree with TRBD1. CDR1 GTSNPN and CDR2 SVGIG come from the germline V gene (reference sequence). V shed 2 bases and J 3 bases; nucleotides not matched to a gene: 7. The CDR3 covers 15 residues. The CDR3 reads CAWSSGQGRTDTQYF. Written as DNA, the CDR3 is TGTGCCTGGAGTTCCGGACAGGGTCGTACAGATACGCAGTATTTT.

Only a few counts were recorded for this clone. This chain connects TRBV5-1 to TRBJ2-1; D ambiguous. The V end lost 0 bases, the J end lost 5 bases, and 6 bases lay between the germline ends. CDR1 SGHRS and CDR2 YFSETQ come from the germline V gene. The CDR3 consists of 13 residues. CDR3 region: CASSLEVNNEQFF. The CDR3 coding sequence is TGCGCCAGCAGCTTGGAGGTGAACAATGAGCAGTTCTTC. The whole variable domain, remainder taken from reference TRBV5-1 and TRBJ2-1, is KAGVTQTPRYLIKTRGQQVTLSCSPISGHRSVSWYQQTPGQGLQFLFEYFSETQRNKGNFPGRFSGRQFSNSRSEMNVSTLELGDSALYLCASSLEVNNEQFFGPGTRLTVL.

The gene calls are TRBV19 and TRBJ2-5; a possible D gene is TRBD1 (6 bases). This CDR3 is 15 amino acids long. In germline, CDR1 is LNHDA, CDR2 SQIVND (reference sequence). The V end lost 4 bases, the J end lost 2 bases, and 14 bases lay between the germline ends. CDR3 nucleotides: TGTGCCAGTAGTACACTACAGGGATCGCAAGAGACCCAGTACTTC. This encodes CASSTLQGSQETQYF.

V is TRBV2 and J is TRBJ2-7; TRBD2 is a possible D gene (5 bases). V was pared by 4 bases and J by 0 bases, with 10 bases between. Germline CDR1 and CDR2: SNHLY and FYNNEI. This CDR3 comprises 14 residues. As DNA, the CDR3 is TGTGCCAGCAGTGGAGTAGCGAGCTCCTACGAGCAGTACTTC. Amino acids: CASSGVASSYEQYF.

The genes are TRBV27 and TRBJ2-3; D may match TRBD1 or TRBD2 (6 bases each). In germline, CDR1 is MNHEY, CDR2 SMNVEV (reference sequence). The CDR3 is 14 residues long. The germline V and J ends were trimmed by 4 bases and 6 bases, with 14 bases remaining between them. CDR3 in amino acids: CASSSGAGLDTQYF. CDR3 in DNA: TGTGCCAGCAGTTCGGGGGCCGGCCTTGATACGCAGTATTTT.

This clone was counted a few times. Other DNA sequences within the sample encode an identical CDR3. The chain is built from TRBV20-1 and TRBJ1-1; D is unresolved. Between the trimmed V and J ends, which lost 3 bases and 1 base, there was a span of 3 bases. There are 11 residues in the CDR3. CDR1 and CDR2 from the germline V gene are DFQATT and SNEGSKA (reference sequence). The CDR3 loop reads CSASGNTEAFF. The DNA for the CDR3 is TGCAGTGCTAGTGGGAACACTGAAGCTTTCTTT.

V gene TRBV11-3 combines with J gene TRBJ2-1; D uncertain. Trimming shortened V by 0 bases and J by 0 bases, and 15 bases separated the two germline ends. Germline CDR1 SGHNT, CDR2 YENEEA. The CDR3 contains 18 residues. The CDR3 coding sequence is TGTGCCAGCAGCTTAGATATATTCGGAGAAAGCTCCTACAATGAGCAGTTCTTC. This codes for CASSLDIFGESSYNEQFF.

This clone was seen more than once but under ten times. This rearrangement joins TRBV5-6 to TRBJ2-7; either TRBD1 or TRBD2 may supply D (5 bases each). V lost 5 bases and J 2 bases, leaving 17 bases between the germline ends. Germline-derived CDR1 and CDR2 are SGHDT and YYEEEE. CDR3 length equals 15 residues. The CDR3 DNA sequence: TGTGCCAGCAGGGGAGAGAAGGGGCGTACCTACGAGCAGTACTTC. Protein product: CASRGEKGRTYEQYF.

Comment on this clone: The CDR3 does not close with the conserved phenylalanine or tryptophan, likely indicating a read error. The chain uses TRBV19 and TRBJ1-3; 10 bases line up with TRBD1. After removal of 1 base from V and 2 bases from J, the junction contained 2 bases not matched to a gene. Germline assignment: CDR1 LNHDA and CDR2 SQIVND (reference sequence). The CDR3 loop spans 16 amino acids. CDR3 loop: CASSIAGTGAGNTIYV. CDR3 bases: TGTGCCAGTAGTATAGCTGGGACAGGGGCTGGAAACACCATATATGTT.

The chain recombines TRBV5-1 with TRBJ2-1, with D tentatively TRBD2 (6 bases). V dropped 0 bases and J dropped 2 bases, with 12 bases sitting between them. Germline V CDR1 and CDR2: SGHRS, YFSETQ. The CDR3 extends over 16 amino acids. The CDR3 DNA sequence: TGCGCCAGCAGCTTGGCCTCGACTAGTACCTACAATGAGCAGTTCTTC. Translated: CASSLASTSTYNEQFF.

V usage is TRBV7-9 and J usage is TRBJ2-7; TRBD2 aligns across 8 bases. Trimming cost V 6 bases and J 6 bases; bases outside gene matches: 13. CDR3 length: 15 residues. Germline values: CDR1 SEHNR, CDR2 FQNEAQ (reference sequence). CDR3 nucleotide sequence: TGTGCCAGCAGTCGACTAGCGCTGCGAGCCTCCGAGCAGTACTTC. Translation gives CASSRLALRASEQYF.

The V call is TRBV5-8, the J call TRBJ2-7, with D possibly matching TRBD1 (6 bases). Trimming took 0 bases from V and 2 from J, leaving 12 bases between them. Looked up from germline, CDR1 is SGHTS and CDR2 is YDEGEE. This CDR3 contains 15 residues. The CDR3 nucleotides are TGTGCCAGCAGCTTGGTGGACAGAAAAGCCTACGAGCAGTACTTC. It codes for CASSLVDRKAYEQYF.

The V and J genes are TRBV30 and TRBJ1-1; D uncertain. CDR1 is GTSNPN, CDR2 SVGIG, per germline (reference sequence). The CDR3 totals 12 residues. The V end lost 3 bases, the J end lost 2 bases, and 7 bases lay between the germline ends. The CDR3 region has the DNA TGTGCCTGGAGGCAGGAAAACACTGAAGCTTTCTTT. Its protein is CAWRQENTEAFF.

V gene TRBV19 combines with J gene TRBJ2-2, with D unresolved. The CDR3 has 17 residues. V gave up 6 bases and J gave up 4 bases, with 21 bases separating them. Looked up from germline, CDR1 is LNHDA and CDR2 is SQIVND (reference sequence). This CDR3 reads CASSLYPLGVSTGELFF. The CDR3 DNA is TGTGCCAGTAGCCTATACCCCCTAGGAGTATCCACCGGGGAGCTGTTTTTT.

This chain links TRBV4-3 with TRBJ2-1, with D hard to call. Trimming took off 0 bases at V and 5 bases at J, with 11 bases between the two ends. This CDR3 region has 15 residues. Germline assignment: CDR1 LGHNA and CDR2 YSLEER. The CDR3 here is CASSQDGDTDNEQFF. The CDR3 nucleotides are TGCGCCAGCAGCCAAGATGGCGACACGGACAATGAGCAGTTCTTC.

The chain carries TRBV5-8 and TRBJ2-3, with unresolved D. V dropped 7 bases and J dropped 5 bases, with 17 bases sitting between them. Germline CDR1 SGHTS, CDR2 YDEGEE. The CDR3 covers 14 residues. The CDR3 region is CASSRKDPLDTQYF. The CDR3 DNA reads TGTGCCAGCTCCCGAAAGGACCCATTAGATACGCAGTATTTT.